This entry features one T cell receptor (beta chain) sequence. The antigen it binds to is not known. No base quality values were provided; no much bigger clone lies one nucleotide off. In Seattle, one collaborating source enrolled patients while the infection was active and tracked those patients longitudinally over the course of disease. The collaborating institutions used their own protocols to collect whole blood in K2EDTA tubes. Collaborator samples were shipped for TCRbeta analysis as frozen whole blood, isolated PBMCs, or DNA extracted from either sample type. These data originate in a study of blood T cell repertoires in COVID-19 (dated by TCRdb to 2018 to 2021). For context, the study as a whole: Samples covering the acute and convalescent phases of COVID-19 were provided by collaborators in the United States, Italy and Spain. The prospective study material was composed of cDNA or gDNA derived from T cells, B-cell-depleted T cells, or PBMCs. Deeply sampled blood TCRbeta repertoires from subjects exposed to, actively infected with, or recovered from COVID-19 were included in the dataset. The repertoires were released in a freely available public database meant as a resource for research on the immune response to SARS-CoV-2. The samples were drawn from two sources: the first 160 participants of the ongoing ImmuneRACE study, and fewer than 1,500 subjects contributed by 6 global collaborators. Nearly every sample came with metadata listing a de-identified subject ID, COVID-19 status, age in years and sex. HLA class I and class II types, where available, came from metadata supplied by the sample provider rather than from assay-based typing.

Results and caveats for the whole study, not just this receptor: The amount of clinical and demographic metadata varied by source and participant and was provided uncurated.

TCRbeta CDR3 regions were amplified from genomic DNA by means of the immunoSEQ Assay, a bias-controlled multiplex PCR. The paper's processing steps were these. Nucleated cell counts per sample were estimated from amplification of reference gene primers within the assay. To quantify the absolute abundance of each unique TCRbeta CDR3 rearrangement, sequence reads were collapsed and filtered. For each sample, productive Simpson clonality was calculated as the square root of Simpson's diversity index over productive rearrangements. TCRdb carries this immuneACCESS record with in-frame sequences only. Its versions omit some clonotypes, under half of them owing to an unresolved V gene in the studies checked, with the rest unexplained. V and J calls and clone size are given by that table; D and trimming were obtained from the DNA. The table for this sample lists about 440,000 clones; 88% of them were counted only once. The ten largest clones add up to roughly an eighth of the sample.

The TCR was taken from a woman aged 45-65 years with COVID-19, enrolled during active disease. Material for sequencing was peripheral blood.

The DNA is as follows: TGTGCCAGCTCAAACAGGGGGAGTGATCGCGGCTACACCTTC. The translation is CASSNRGSDRGYTF. The rearrangement joined TRBV2 to TRBJ1-2; 8 of the junction bases match TRBD1. In the germline V gene, CDR1 corresponds to SNHLY and CDR2 to FYNNEI. Relative to germline, V is missing 8 bases and J is missing 8 bases, with 13 bases of the junction outside any gene match. From the cysteine through the phenylalanine, the CDR3 covers 14 amino acids. Just the 42-base CDR3 DNA is kept, in frame starting at base 1.